Below are 2 T cell receptor beta chains sequenced from a single sample in a study of blood T cell repertoires in COVID-19 (dated by TCRdb to 2019 to 2021). Library preparation was by the immunoSEQ multiplex PCR assay. TCRdb retrieved this table from immuneACCESS and kept in-frame rearrangements only. Not all clones are present; in checked studies, unresolved V genes account for under half, and no reason is known for the remainder. The sample profile shows 200,000 to 250,000 clones; approximately 81% of them were found once. More than 0.75% of the sample belongs to the ten largest clones. What was sequenced was peripheral blood. All receptors come from a man aged 35 to 55 with acute or convalescent COVID-19.

The rearrangement uses TRBV7-6 and TRBJ2-1; a possible D gene is TRBD2 (6 bases). V lost 4 bases and J 10 bases, leaving 14 bases between the germline ends. Germline V gene data show CDR1 as SGHVS and CDR2 as FNYEAQ. The CDR3 spans 13 residues. CDR3 protein: CASSSGTGREQFF. CDR3 sequence (DNA): TGTGCCAGCAGCTCAGGGACTGGCCGGGAGCAGTTCTTC.

The sample holds one count of this clone. The CDR3 loop is CAISRIKDRGNTEAFF. For the CDR3, the DNA is TGTGCCATCAGTAGAATCAAAGACAGGGGAAACACTGAAGCTTTCTTT. This chain links TRBV10-3 with TRBJ1-1, with 8 bases aligning to TRBD1. CDR1 and CDR2 from the germline V gene are ENHRY and SYGVKD. V trimming: 5 bases; J trimming: 2 bases; junction bases outside the gene matches: 10. The CDR3 sequence is 16 residues long.